This TCR beta chain derives from a study of T cells in women clearing cervical HPV infection. For this clone: The read gets to within 3 residues of the CDR3 end, and the germline J gene fills in the rest.

Germline V lookup: CDR1 GTSNPN, CDR2 SVGIG (reference sequence). The CDR3 sequence is 16 residues long. The table came from immunoSEQ multiplex PCR; TCRdb's copy has only in-frame clones and leaves some out. This sample's table reports tens of thousands of clones. This receptor was taken from a woman between 18 and 70 years old with a cervical HPV16 infection that either progressed to CIN3+ or cleared (not recorded which). The V gene is TRBV30, the J gene TRBJ1-4, with 7 bases fitting TRBD1. The source material was blood buffy coat. CDR3 DNA (partial): TGTGCCGGGCGAACAGGGGTGGGAACCTATAATTCACCA. Protein: CAGRTGVGTYNSP. The CDR3 in its entirety is CAGRTGVGTYNSPLFF.